The 23 T cell receptor beta chains below come from one sample, sequenced in a study of blood T cell repertoires in COVID-19. The protocol was immunoSEQ multiplex PCR, while the TCRdb copy is restricted to in-frame clones and leaves out a portion. Here the sample spans 290,000 or so clones, about 89% being singletons. The sequencing sample was made of PBMCs or T cells enriched from blood (not recorded which). The receptors were gathered from a woman aged 18 to 35 who had recovered from COVID-19.

This rearrangement joins TRBV27 to TRBJ2-2, with D tentatively TRBD2 (5 bases). Germline V lookup: CDR1 MNHEY, CDR2 SMNVEV (reference sequence). The CDR3 is 14 amino acids. The V end lost 5 bases, the J end lost 1 base, and 8 bases lay between the germline ends. In nucleotides, the CDR3 is TGTGCCAGCAGTGACTACCTGAACACCGGGGAGCTGTTTTTT. Translating it yields CASSDYLNTGELFF.

CDR3 amino acids: CASSLEYLRLAGGNEQFF. CDR3 nucleotide sequence: TGTGCCAGCAGCTTAGAGTACCTCCGGCTAGCGGGGGGGAATGAGCAGTTCTTC. The gene calls are TRBV11-2 and TRBJ2-1, with TRBD2 matching 12 bases. CDR3 size: 18 residues. Germline loops: CDR1 SGHAT, CDR2 FQNNGV. Germline trimming cut 0 bases from V and 7 bases from J; bases unmatched to any gene: 10.

The CDR3 DNA sequence: TGTGCCAGCAGAGAGGACAAGAACACTGAAGCTTTCTTT. Its translation: CASREDKNTEAFF. V and J are TRBV2 and TRBJ1-1, with a tentative D call TRBD1 (5 bases). The CDR3 has 13 amino acids. Germline V gene sequence: CDR1 SNHLY, CDR2 FYNNEI. Trimming removed 6 bases from V and 1 base from J, with 9 bases in between.

The chain carries TRBV11-3 and TRBJ1-1; 9 nucleotides match TRBD1. The germline CDR1 and CDR2 sequences are SGHNT and YENEEA. V shed 8 bases and J 1 base; nucleotides not matched to a gene: 2. This CDR3 has 13 residues. CDR3: CASRGQGNTEAFF. The CDR3 nucleotides read TGTGCCAGCCGGGGACAGGGGAACACTGAAGCTTTCTTT.

The V gene is TRBV11-2, the J gene TRBJ2-3; tentative D call: TRBD2 (6 bases). V gave up 1 base and J gave up 2 bases, with 10 bases separating them. The CDR3 runs to 15 residues. Germline lookup yields CDR1 SGHAT and CDR2 FQNNGV. The CDR3 loop reads CASSLGGAYTDTQYF. CDR3 coding DNA: TGTGCCAGCAGCTTAGGCGGGGCGTACACAGATACGCAGTATTTT.

The genes are TRBV7-2 and TRBJ2-7; 9 positions agree with TRBD2. Looked up from germline, CDR1 is SGHTA and CDR2 is FQGNSA. The CDR3 runs 15 residues. V was pared by 3 bases and J by 2 bases, with 5 bases of the junction left unmatched. The CDR3 DNA is TGTGCCAGCAGCTTTACTAGCGGGCGTCCCTACGAGCAGTACTTC. As protein: CASSFTSGRPYEQYF.

Concerning this clone: An end of the junction does not agree with germline; a read error may underlie this. The V and J genes are TRBV7-9 and TRBJ2-1, with TRBD2 matching 8 bases. Per germline, CDR1 SEHNR and CDR2 FQNEAQ (reference sequence). The CDR3 has 11 residues. The DNA for the CDR3 is TGCCCCCCGGGGGGGAGGGATGAGCAGTTCTTC. This gives the protein CPPGGRDEQFF.

The rearrangement joins TRBV19 to TRBJ2-1; 7 bases match TRBD2. The CDR3 spans 15 residues. V gave up 4 bases and J gave up 6 bases; unmatched junction bases: 9. Germline CDR1 and CDR2: LNHDA and SQIVND (reference sequence). CDR3 nucleotide sequence: TGTGCCAGTAGTACCCCGGGACTACGACTCAATGAGCAGTTCTTC. This sequence encodes CASSTPGLRLNEQFF.

The DNA for the CDR3 is TGTGCCAGCAGCCAAGTGCCCTACGGAGGAGATGAAGCTTTCTTT. Its translation is CASSQVPYGGDEAFF. This chain links TRBV3-1 (or the pseudogene TRBV3-2) with TRBJ1-1; D not certain. V shed 1 base and J shed 7 bases, with 16 bases lying between them. This CDR3 has 15 amino acids. Germline V gene sequence: CDR1 LGHDT, CDR2 YNNKEL (reference sequence).

V and J are TRBV4-1 and TRBJ1-3, with D hard to call. V was trimmed by 4 bases and J by 0 bases, leaving 10 bases between them. CDR1 is MGHRA and CDR2 is YSYEKL in the germline V gene. The CDR3 contains 15 residues. This chain's CDR3 is CASSPRENSGNTIYF. CDR3 in DNA: TGCGCCAGCAGCCCGAGGGAAAACTCTGGAAACACCATATATTTT.

The chain employs TRBV18 and TRBJ2-5; TRBD2 matches at 8 bases. Germline V lookup: CDR1 KGHSH, CDR2 LQKENI. V was pared by 6 bases and J by 5 bases, with 11 bases of the junction left unmatched. This CDR3 spans 15 amino acids. Written as DNA, the CDR3 is TGTGCCAGCTCTCCCCGGACTAGCACGGAGGAGACCCAGTACTTC. Translation gives CASSPRTSTEETQYF.

This sequence joins TRBV2 and TRBJ1-2, with D perhaps matching TRBD1 (5 bases). The CDR3 runs 10 residues. Trimming left V 8 bases short and J 8 bases short, with 9 bases between. Per the germline V gene, CDR1 is SNHLY and CDR2 is FYNNEI. The DNA of the CDR3 is TGTGCCAGCCGGGGGAACGGCTACACCTTC. It translates to CASRGNGYTF.

The chain carries TRBV28 and TRBJ2-7; 7 nucleotides match TRBD1. The CDR3 contains 13 residues. Losses at the gene ends were 5 bases for V and 3 bases for J; bases not matched to a gene: 4. CDR1 and CDR2 from the germline V gene are MDHEN and SYDVKM. Here the CDR3 DNA reads TGTGCCAGCAGTCGACGGGACAGCTACGAGCAGTACTTC. Translating it yields CASSRRDSYEQYF.

The genes are TRBV3-1 (or the pseudogene TRBV3-2) and TRBJ1-5, with D perhaps matching TRBD1 (5 bases). V was cut by 6 bases and J by 7 bases, with 10 bases left in between. Germline lookup yields CDR1 LGHDT and CDR2 YNNKEL (reference sequence). This CDR3 spans 12 amino acids. CDR3 DNA sequence: TGTGCCAGCAGTTCGGGGGACCAGCCCCAGCATTTT. It encodes CASSSGDQPQHF.

The chain has TRBV12-1 and TRBJ1-5; TRBD1 reflects the table's D call only, with no check against the DNA. TRBV12-1 is marked as a pseudogene. This CDR3 comprises 15 residues. CDR3 DNA: TGTGCCAGCAGCTTTGTGGGGCACACAAATCAGCCCCAGCATTTT. Translation: CASSFVGHTNQPQHF.

CDR3 sequence (DNA): TGTGCCATCTCTCCCAGCGGCTCCTACGAGCAGTACTTC. Encoded protein: CAISPSGSYEQYF. V usage is TRBV10-3 and J usage is TRBJ2-7; perhaps TRBD2 as D (5 bases). The CDR3 contains 13 residues. Germline values: CDR1 ENHRY, CDR2 SYGVKD. V was trimmed by 8 bases and J by 0 bases, leaving 11 bases between them.

The gene calls are TRBV2 and TRBJ2-1; tentative D call: TRBD2 (6 bases). The CDR3 consists of 14 residues. CDR1 is SNHLY and CDR2 is FYNNEI in the germline V gene. V dropped 8 bases and J dropped 8 bases, with 19 bases sitting between them. This CDR3 is CASSGTEVRHEQFF. The CDR3 nucleotides read TGTGCCAGCTCCGGGACTGAGGTGCGGCATGAGCAGTTCTTC.

The chain is built from TRBV5-1 and TRBJ2-3, with 9 bases aligning to TRBD2. Germline V CDR1 and CDR2: SGHRS, YFSETQ. With V trimmed by 0 bases and J by 0 bases, 8 bases remained unmatched. CDR3 length equals 18 residues. The CDR3: CASSLEASGAYSTDTQYF. Written as DNA, the CDR3 is TGCGCCAGCAGCTTGGAGGCTAGCGGGGCTTATAGCACAGATACGCAGTATTTT. The variable domain in full, completed from reference TRBV5-1 and TRBJ2-3, reads KAGVTQTPRYLIKTRGQQVTLSCSPISGHRSVSWYQQTPGQGLQFLFEYFSETQRNKGNFPGRFSGRQFSNSRSEMNVSTLELGDSALYLCASSLEASGAYSTDTQYFGPGTRLTVL.

V and J are TRBV5-1 and TRBJ2-3; tentatively, D is TRBD1 (6 bases). The V gene lost 3 bases and the J gene lost 0 bases, with 11 bases spanning the gap. Germline V gene data show CDR1 as SGHRS and CDR2 as YFSETQ. This CDR3 contains 15 residues. The CDR3 DNA follows: TGCGCCAGCAGCTACAGGGACACCAGCACAGATACGCAGTATTTT. Amino acids: CASSYRDTSTDTQYF.

V usage is TRBV5-8 and J usage is TRBJ1-3; 9 bases line up with TRBD1. Unmatched junction bases numbered 12, after V lost 8 bases and J lost 0 bases. The V gene's germline CDR1 is SGHTS and CDR2 YDEGEE. This CDR3 has 17 residues. The chain's CDR3 is CARGTGTGHPSGNTIYF. In nucleotides, the CDR3 is TGTGCCAGAGGGACCGGGACAGGGCACCCCTCTGGAAACACCATATATTTT.

The chain recombines TRBV28 with TRBJ1-3; D gene ambiguous. V was cut by 3 bases and J by 4 bases, with 7 bases left in between. There are 13 residues in the CDR3. Germline loops: CDR1 MDHEN, CDR2 SYDVKM. Here the CDR3 DNA reads TGTGCCAGCAGTTTGCTTCAGGGAAACACCATATATTTT. Protein product: CASSLLQGNTIYF.

V gene TRBV6-2 or TRBV6-3 combines with J gene TRBJ1-1, with 7 positions matching TRBD1. Germline V lookup: CDR1 MNHEY, CDR2 SVGEGT. The CDR3 contains 16 residues. With V trimmed by 0 bases and J by 3 bases, 7 bases remained unmatched. CDR3 residues: CASSYSRDQGDTEAFF. The CDR3 nucleotides are TGTGCCAGCAGTTACTCGAGGGATCAGGGGGACACTGAAGCTTTCTTT.

V usage is TRBV9 and J usage is TRBJ1-2, with D perhaps matching TRBD1 (5 bases). The CDR3 consists of 13 residues. Germline lookup yields CDR1 SGDLS and CDR2 YYNGEE. V dropped 3 bases and J dropped 5 bases, with 11 bases sitting between them. The chain's CDR3 is CASSAYRSYGYTF. CDR3 in DNA: TGTGCCAGCAGCGCCTACAGGTCTTATGGCTACACCTTC.